The rows below give T cell receptor beta chains drawn from one sample of a study of blood T cell repertoires in COVID-19. Sequencing used immunoSEQ multiplex PCR; TCRdb keeps in-frame clones, though not all of them. The sample contains about 90,000 clones, 80% to 85% of which appear only once. The specimen sequenced was peripheral blood. The receptors shown here come from a woman older than 75 with active or convalescent COVID-19. CDR3s include the opening cysteine and the closing phenylalanine or tryptophan.

j_call: TRBJ1-4; v_call: TRBV24-1; cdr3_aa: CATSASGQSNEKLFF
j_call: TRBJ2-7; v_call: TRBV5-6; cdr3_aa: CASSLLSYEQYF
j_call: TRBJ2-5; v_call: TRBV24-1; cdr3_aa: CATLYRGRFQETQYF
j_call: TRBJ1-2; v_call: TRBV2; cdr3_aa: CASSNRADGYTF
j_call: TRBJ2-7; v_call: TRBV18; cdr3_aa: CASSPYRVGRGKGANYEQYF
j_call: TRBJ1-1; v_call: TRBV19; cdr3_aa: CASIPGGGPNTEAFF
j_call: TRBJ2-5; v_call: TRBV11-2; cdr3_aa: CASSPLGSGRVETQYF
j_call: TRBJ2-5; v_call: TRBV6-5; cdr3_aa: CASSYALRGGRETQYF
j_call: TRBJ2-7; v_call: TRBV5-6; cdr3_aa: CASSLGGQPWEQYF
j_call: TRBJ2-7; v_call: TRBV3-1/TRBV3-2; cdr3_aa: CASSLAGRLYYF
j_call: TRBJ1-5; v_call: TRBV27; cdr3_aa: CASSPEGGEQPQHF
j_call: TRBJ1-2; v_call: TRBV28; cdr3_aa: CASSPPGVENGYTF
j_call: TRBJ1-3; v_call: TRBV5-1; cdr3_aa: CASSPVQGGNTIYF
j_call: TRBJ1-2; v_call: TRBV2; cdr3_aa: CASSLRQGMSYGYTF
j_call: TRBJ2-3; v_call: TRBV6-2/TRBV6-3; cdr3_aa: CASSTGDWHTDTQYF
j_call: TRBJ2-7; v_call: TRBV7-2; cdr3_aa: CASSLSAAQTYEQYF
j_call: TRBJ2-3; v_call: TRBV5-1; cdr3_aa: CASSFRLAGDTQYF
j_call: TRBJ1-2; v_call: TRBV2; cdr3_aa: CASRGTGGSYGYTF
j_call: TRBJ2-5; v_call: TRBV9; cdr3_aa: CASSVVGPDGETQYF
j_call: TRBJ2-7; v_call: TRBV5-6; cdr3_aa: CASSPLPGSVREQYF
j_call: TRBJ2-2; v_call: TRBV3-1/TRBV3-2; cdr3_aa: CASSQGASNTGELFF
j_call: TRBJ1-2; v_call: TRBV6-1; cdr3_aa: CASSEDRDNRGYTF
j_call: TRBJ1-2; v_call: TRBV11-3; cdr3_aa: CASSSSTGMGGYTF
j_call: TRBJ2-3; v_call: TRBV19; cdr3_aa: CASSIVTSSMFTDTQYF
j_call: TRBJ1-2; v_call: TRBV5-1; cdr3_aa: CASSLDGQGSGYTF
j_call: TRBJ1-6; v_call: TRBV6-5; cdr3_aa: CASADSYNSPLHF
j_call: TRBJ2-1; v_call: TRBV5-1; cdr3_aa: CASSLVGLAGDEQFF
j_call: TRBJ1-1; v_call: TRBV19; cdr3_aa: CASSISISNTEAFF
j_call: TRBJ1-2; v_call: TRBV18; cdr3_aa: CASSPLTVGQGVGYGYTF
j_call: TRBJ1-4; v_call: TRBV5-1; cdr3_aa: CASSPQGAGNEKLFF
j_call: TRBJ1-2; v_call: TRBV6-1; cdr3_aa: CASSEAGGRYGYTF
j_call: TRBJ2-1; v_call: TRBV4-1; cdr3_aa: CASSGTAGAEQFF
j_call: TRBJ2-6; v_call: TRBV6-1; cdr3_aa: CASSGTGGGSGANVLTF
j_call: TRBJ2-1; v_call: TRBV9; cdr3_aa: CASSTRGDRVTYNEQFF
j_call: TRBJ2-2; v_call: TRBV7-9; cdr3_aa: CASSFAQVVGELFF
j_call: TRBJ2-5; v_call: TRBV5-1; cdr3_aa: CASSLAGSGGLGETQYF
j_call: TRBJ2-3; v_call: TRBV7-2; cdr3_aa: CASSRTSGGDTQYF
j_call: TRBJ1-2; v_call: TRBV5-6; cdr3_aa: CASSRTGTGYTF
j_call: TRBJ2-5; v_call: TRBV7-7; cdr3_aa: CASSLGGLAGVETQYF
j_call: TRBJ2-7; v_call: TRBV5-5; cdr3_aa: CASSLEGGGHYEQYF
j_call: TRBJ2-1; v_call: TRBV2; cdr3_aa: CASSEAGQGSYNEQFF
j_call: TRBJ2-3; v_call: TRBV5-1; cdr3_aa: CASRPVGGDTQYF
j_call: TRBJ1-5; v_call: TRBV6-5; cdr3_aa: CASSYPGGNQPQHF
j_call: TRBJ2-7; v_call: TRBV7-2; cdr3_aa: CASSSPRTSGRGYEQYF
j_call: TRBJ2-3; v_call: TRBV11-3; cdr3_aa: CASSRGLTKGRTDTQYF
j_call: TRBJ2-6; v_call: TRBV4-1; cdr3_aa: CASSQDQVVSGANVLTF
j_call: TRBJ2-1; v_call: TRBV6-5; cdr3_aa: CASSYSRDGEQFF
j_call: TRBJ2-7; v_call: TRBV5-1; cdr3_aa: CASSLSAGVGLYEQYF
j_call: TRBJ2-1; v_call: TRBV6-4; cdr3_aa: CASRKEPSYNEQFF
j_call: TRBJ1-4; v_call: TRBV6-5; cdr3_aa: CATLPGTGNRKLFF
j_call: TRBJ1-1; v_call: TRBV30; cdr3_aa: CAFRVTMNTEAFF
j_call: TRBJ1-1; v_call: TRBV4-1; cdr3_aa: CASSQTRRQANTEAFF
j_call: TRBJ2-1; v_call: TRBV27; cdr3_aa: CASSSRVAGNNEQFF
j_call: TRBJ1-5; v_call: TRBV6-1; cdr3_aa: CASSEPGAGRAQHF
j_call: TRBJ1-1; v_call: TRBV5-1; cdr3_aa: CASSSGPGTQNTEAFF